Listed below are T cell receptor beta chains from one sample, sequenced in a study of metastatic and nonmetastatic thyroid tumors. TCRdb redid the clone calls on the PCR reads using MiXCR. The sample includes over 50,000 clones, 25% to 35% of them seen just once. The sequenced material came from blood. The origin of the receptors is a female donor with papillary thyroid cancer or a benign thyroid nodule (not recorded which). Some clones in this sample may be carry-over from other donors' samples. Both conserved end residues are part of each CDR3. A D gene is named only where the DNA matches it firmly. Size tells how often a clone was seen (once, few, many) or the class of an expanded clone, and some rows leave it out.

j_call cdr3_length v_call clone_size d_call cdr3_aa cdr3_nt
TRBJ2-3 15 TRBV6-2/TRBV6-3 - TRBD2 CASSATSGGTDTQYF TGTGCCAGCAGTGCGACTAGCGGGGGCACAGATACGCAGTATTTT
TRBJ2-7 14 TRBV6-1 few - CASIMELISYEQYF TGTGCCAGCATCATGGAATTGATATCCTACGAGCAGTACTTC
TRBJ2-2 16 TRBV5-1 - - CASSLAGVLVAGELFF TGCGCCAGCAGCTTGGCCGGGGTTTTGGTCGCCGGGGAGCTGTTTTTT
TRBJ1-3 14 TRBV12-3/TRBV12-4 few TRBD1 CASSLTGSGNTIYF TGTGCCAGCAGCCTGACAGGGTCTGGAAACACCATATATTTT
TRBJ2-5 14 TRBV7-2 - - CASSLGNSRETQYF TGTGCCAGCAGCTTAGGGAACTCTAGAGAGACCCAGTACTTC
TRBJ1-2 16 TRBV7-8 - - CASSTTRQGRDYGYTF TGTGCCAGCAGCACTACGCGCCAAGGCAGGGACTATGGCTACACCTTC
TRBJ2-7 13 TRBV7-3 - - CASSLDSTYEQYF TGTGCCAGCAGCTTGGACAGTACCTACGAGCAGTACTTC
TRBJ2-1 15 TRBV6-1 few TRBD1 CASSKGAGSVNEQFF TGTGCCAGCAGTAAGGGGGCAGGGTCGGTCAATGAGCAGTTCTTC
TRBJ1-2 15 TRBV18 - TRBD1 CASSPGQRRDYGYTF TGTGCCAGCTCGCCGGGACAGAGGAGGGACTATGGCTACACCTTC
TRBJ2-2 12 TRBV6-1 - - CASSPTAGELFF TGTGCCAGCAGCCCCACGGCCGGGGAGCTGTTTTTT
TRBJ2-2 15 TRBV12-3/TRBV12-4 - TRBD2 CASILLSGTAGELFF TGTGCCAGCATCCTTTTAAGCGGGACGGCCGGGGAGCTGTTTTTT
TRBJ2-3 11 TRBV30 - - CAWSVGDTQYF TGTGCCTGGTCTGTAGGGGATACGCAGTATTTT
TRBJ2-5 13 TRBV25-1 - - CASKVADQETQYF TGTGCCAGCAAAGTGGCGGACCAAGAGACCCAGTACTTC
TRBJ1-5 15 TRBV20-1 few - CSASSQGYSNQPQHF TGCAGTGCTAGTTCACAGGGTTATAGCAATCAGCCCCAGCATTTT
TRBJ2-7 12 TRBV30 - - CAWSGAGYEQYF TGTGCCTGGAGTGGGGCGGGCTACGAGCAGTACTTC
TRBJ2-5 14 TRBV20-1 many - CSARSGSIGGTQYF TGCAGTGCTAGATCAGGGAGTATCGGGGGGACCCAGTACTTC
TRBJ1-5 15 TRBV28 few TRBD1 CASSYLQGADQPQHF TGTGCCAGCAGTTACCTACAGGGGGCCGATCAGCCCCAGCATTTT
TRBJ2-7 14 TRBV7-9 - TRBD1 CASSLLGQTYEQYF TGTGCCAGCAGCTTATTGGGACAGACTTACGAGCAGTACTTC
TRBJ2-1 14 TRBV6-2/TRBV6-3 few - CASSLSLLANEQFF TGTGCCAGCAGTCTTTCCCTCCTAGCGAATGAGCAGTTCTTC
TRBJ1-6 12 TRBV27 few TRBD1 CASRGGDRTLHF TGTGCCAGCAGGGGGGGGGACAGGACGCTCCACTTT
TRBJ2-7 16 TRBV4-3 many - CASSQETGVNSYEQYF TGCGCCAGCAGCCAGGAGACGGGAGTTAACTCCTACGAGCAGTACTTC
TRBJ1-1 15 TRBV28 - - CASSQLARGSAVAFF TGTGCCAGCAGTCAACTCGCAAGGGGGTCAGCAGTTGCTTTCTTT
TRBJ1-4 13 TRBV3-1 - - CASSSQGGEKLFF TGTGCCAGCAGTTCACAGGGTGGGGAAAAACTGTTTTTT
TRBJ1-6 14 TRBV2 once - CASTWDLMNSPLHF TGTGCCAGCACCTGGGACTTGATGAATTCACCCCTCCACTTT
TRBJ1-2 16 TRBV6-2/TRBV6-3 - - CASSYSMNRDHGGYTF TGTGCCAGCAGTTACTCGATGAACAGGGATCATGGGGGCTACACCTTC
TRBJ1-2 13 TRBV6-1 - - CASNRGGRNGYTF TGTGCCAGCAATAGGGGAGGGAGGAATGGCTACACCTTC
TRBJ2-7 15 TRBV6-1 - TRBD1 CASSEGQGLIYEQYF TGTGCCAGCAGTGAGGGACAGGGGCTTATCTACGAGCAGTACTTC
TRBJ2-3 14 TRBV18 - - CASSLDRSTDTQYF TGTGCCAGCTCGCTAGACAGAAGCACAGATACGCAGTATTTT
TRBJ2-6 19 TRBV3-1 many TRBD1 CASSLPAGGTFSGANVLTF TGTGCCAGCAGCCTCCCCGCAGGGGGTACTTTTTCTGGGGCCAACGTCCTGACTTTC
TRBJ2-7 14 TRBV4-1 many - CASSQAGAAYEQYF TGCGCCAGCAGCCAAGCTGGGGCAGCCTACGAGCAGTACTTC
TRBJ1-2 16 TRBV28 - - CASTSGAGHPLLAYTF TGTGCCAGCACCTCGGGGGCAGGGCATCCCCTTTTAGCCTACACCTTC
TRBJ2-1 12 TRBV20-1 - - CSARIQYNEQFF TGCAGTGCTAGGATACAGTACAATGAGCAGTTCTTC
TRBJ1-6 15 TRBV7-2 - - CATRRGPQVNSPLHF TGTGCCACACGGAGGGGCCCGCAAGTAAATTCACCCCTCCACTTT
TRBJ2-7 14 TRBV7-2 few - CASSLWAAAYEQYF TGTGCCAGCAGCTTATGGGCAGCGGCCTACGAGCAGTACTTC
TRBJ2-7 16 TRBV20-1 - TRBD1 CSARDSDRDPPYEQYF TGCAGTGCTAGAGACTCGGACAGGGACCCTCCCTACGAGCAGTACTTC
TRBJ2-3 16 TRBV10-1 - TRBD2 CASSAGGAGGRDTQYF TGCGCCAGCAGTGCCGGGGGAGCGGGAGGCAGAGATACGCAGTATTTT
TRBJ2-7 14 TRBV6-1 - - CASSERGSYYEQYF TGTGCCAGCAGTGAAAGGGGCAGCTACTACGAGCAGTACTTC
TRBJ2-1 17 TRBV6-5 few - CASRPPDLRADANEQFF TGTGCCAGCAGACCCCCCGATCTCAGGGCGGACGCGAATGAGCAGTTCTTC
TRBJ1-4 15 TRBV5-1 - - CASSWTLAGKEKLFF TGCGCCAGCAGCTGGACTTTGGCAGGGAAGGAAAAACTGTTTTTT
TRBJ2-5 16 TRBV15 few TRBD2 CATSRDLPGGGETQYF TGTGCCACCAGCAGAGATCTGCCCGGGGGGGGAGAGACCCAGTACTTC
TRBJ2-6 15 TRBV24-1 few - CATSVGDSGANVLTF TGTGCCACCAGTGTCGGTGACTCTGGGGCCAACGTCCTGACTTTC
TRBJ2-7 14 TRBV19 few - CASKATPDSYEQYF TGTGCCAGTAAGGCTACACCTGATAGCTACGAGCAGTACTTC
TRBJ2-6 16 TRBV4-2 - - CASSQDTGSGANVLTF TGTGCCAGCAGCCAAGATACGGGCTCTGGGGCCAACGTCCTGACTTTC
TRBJ2-7 14 TRBV11-2 - - CASSPVGVGSEQYF TGTGCCAGCAGCCCCGTTGGTGTTGGTAGCGAGCAGTACTTC
TRBJ2-5 13 TRBV3-1 - - CASSQGAAETQYF TGTGCCAGCAGCCAAGGGGCCGCAGAGACCCAGTACTTC
TRBJ1-5 12 TRBV4-1 many - CASSQDGKPQHF TGCGCCAGCAGCCAAGATGGTAAGCCCCAGCATTTT
TRBJ2-3 15 TRBV20-1 - - CSADGAEWGVDTQYF TGCAGTGCAGACGGGGCGGAGTGGGGGGTAGATACGCAGTATTTT
TRBJ2-5 13 TRBV6-1 few - CASRGLTQETQYF TGTGCCAGCAGGGGACTTACACAAGAGACCCAGTACTTC
TRBJ2-7 14 TRBV13 - - CASSLLAGSYEQYF TGTGCCAGCAGCCTTCTTGCGGGCTCCTACGAGCAGTACTTC
TRBJ2-1 15 TRBV2 - - CASSEWPGLYNEQFF TGTGCCAGCAGTGAATGGCCTGGACTTTACAATGAGCAGTTCTTC
TRBJ1-2 15 TRBV6-1 medium-sized - CASSESGNPLHRYTF TGTGCCAGCAGTGAATCCGGGAATCCCCTCCATCGCTACACCTTC
TRBJ1-2 13 TRBV24-1 few - CATSDLDKAGYTF -
TRBJ2-2 15 TRBV27 many - CASSTGIPYTGELFF TGTGCCAGCAGTACCGGGATCCCTTACACCGGGGAGCTATTTTTT
TRBJ1-1 14 TRBV20-1 few - CSAREGVVNTEAFF TGCAGTGCTAGAGAGGGGGTGGTGAACACTGAAGCTTTCTTT
TRBJ2-5 14 TRBV7-2 many - CASSLSPTQETQYF TGTGCCAGCAGCTTATCGCCAACCCAAGAGACCCAGTACTTC
TRBJ2-3 12 TRBV25-1 few - CASRTDTDTQYF TGTGCCAGCAGGACGGACACAGATACGCAGTATTTT
TRBJ2-3 15 TRBV19 - TRBD2 CASSIREADTDTQYF TGTGCCAGTAGTATACGGGAGGCTGACACAGATACGCAGTATTTT
TRBJ1-2 11 TRBV12-3/TRBV12-4 few TRBD1 CASGGQDGYTF TGTGCCAGCGGGGGACAGGATGGCTACACCTTC
TRBJ2-6 14 TRBV4-2 once - CASSQGDRANVLTF TGTGCCAGCAGCCAAGGTGATAGGGCCAACGTCCTGACTTTC
TRBJ2-3 18 TRBV11-2 - TRBD2 CASSLVRGAGGPWDTQYF TGTGCCAGCAGCTTAGTTCGGGGTGCGGGAGGGCCCTGGGATACGCAGTATTTT